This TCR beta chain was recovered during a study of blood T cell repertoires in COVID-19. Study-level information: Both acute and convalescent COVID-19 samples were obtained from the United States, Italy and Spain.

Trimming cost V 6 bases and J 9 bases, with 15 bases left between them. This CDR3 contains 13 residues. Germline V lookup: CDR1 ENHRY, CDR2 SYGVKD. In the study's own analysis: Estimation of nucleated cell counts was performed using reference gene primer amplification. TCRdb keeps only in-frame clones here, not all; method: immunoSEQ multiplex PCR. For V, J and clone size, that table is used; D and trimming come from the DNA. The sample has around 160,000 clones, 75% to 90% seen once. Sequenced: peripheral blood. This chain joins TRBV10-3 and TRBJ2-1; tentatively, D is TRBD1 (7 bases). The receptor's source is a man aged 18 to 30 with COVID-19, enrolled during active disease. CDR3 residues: CAISPRGAIEQFF. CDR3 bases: TGTGCCATCAGCCCCAGGGGGGCGATTGAGCAGTTCTTC.